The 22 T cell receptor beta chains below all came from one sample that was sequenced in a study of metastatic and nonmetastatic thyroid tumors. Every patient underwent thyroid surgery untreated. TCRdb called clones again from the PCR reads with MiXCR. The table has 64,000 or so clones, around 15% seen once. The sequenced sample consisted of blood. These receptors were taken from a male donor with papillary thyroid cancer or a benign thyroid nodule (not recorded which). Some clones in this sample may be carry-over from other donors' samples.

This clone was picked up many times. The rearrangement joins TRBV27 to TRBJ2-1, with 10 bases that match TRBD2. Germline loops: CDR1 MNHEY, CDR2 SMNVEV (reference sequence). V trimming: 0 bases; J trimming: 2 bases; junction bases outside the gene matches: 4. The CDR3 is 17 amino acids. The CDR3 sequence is CASSLSHGTSAYNEQFF. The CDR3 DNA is TGTGCCAGCAGTTTATCGCACGGGACTAGCGCCTACAATGAGCAGTTCTTC.

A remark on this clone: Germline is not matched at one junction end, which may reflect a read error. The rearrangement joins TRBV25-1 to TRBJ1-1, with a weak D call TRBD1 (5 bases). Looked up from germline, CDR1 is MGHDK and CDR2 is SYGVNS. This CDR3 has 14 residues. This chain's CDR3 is CAISDRSADTESFF. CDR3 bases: TGTGCCATCAGTGACAGATCGGCGGACACTGAATCTTTCTTT.

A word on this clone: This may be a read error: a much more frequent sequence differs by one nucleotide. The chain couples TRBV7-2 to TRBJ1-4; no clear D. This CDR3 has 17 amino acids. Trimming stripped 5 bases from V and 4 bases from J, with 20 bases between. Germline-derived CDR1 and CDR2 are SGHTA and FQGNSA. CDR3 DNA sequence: TGTGCCAGCAGCCGGCCAACGTGGTCCCAAAATAATGAAAAACTGTTTTTT. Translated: CASSRPTWSQNNEKLFF.

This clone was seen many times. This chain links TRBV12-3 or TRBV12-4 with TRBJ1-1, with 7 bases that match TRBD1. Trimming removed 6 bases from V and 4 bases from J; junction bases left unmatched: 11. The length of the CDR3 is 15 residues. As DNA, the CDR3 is TGTGCCAGCAGCCCCACAGGGGCTGGGGGCACTGAAGCTTTCTTT. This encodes CASSPTGAGGTEAFF.

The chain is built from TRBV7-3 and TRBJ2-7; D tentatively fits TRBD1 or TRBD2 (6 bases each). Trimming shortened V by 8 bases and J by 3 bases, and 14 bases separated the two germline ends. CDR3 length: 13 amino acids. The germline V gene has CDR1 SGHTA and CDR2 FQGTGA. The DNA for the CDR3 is TGTGCCAGCTCCTCAGAGGGGGGCTACGAGCAGTACTTC. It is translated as CASSSEGGYEQYF.

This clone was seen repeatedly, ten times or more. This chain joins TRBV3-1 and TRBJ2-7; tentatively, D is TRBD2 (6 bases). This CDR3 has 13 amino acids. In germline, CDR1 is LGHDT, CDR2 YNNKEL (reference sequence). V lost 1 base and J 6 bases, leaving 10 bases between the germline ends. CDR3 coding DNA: TGTGCCAGCAGCCAAGGGGGGGAGACCGAGCAGTACTTC. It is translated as CASSQGGETEQYF.

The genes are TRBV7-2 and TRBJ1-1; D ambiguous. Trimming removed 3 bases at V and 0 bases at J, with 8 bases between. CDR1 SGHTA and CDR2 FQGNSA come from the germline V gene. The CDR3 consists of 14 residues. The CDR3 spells CASSFPWVNTEAFF. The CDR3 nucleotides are TGTGCCAGCAGCTTTCCGTGGGTGAACACTGAAGCTTTCTTT.

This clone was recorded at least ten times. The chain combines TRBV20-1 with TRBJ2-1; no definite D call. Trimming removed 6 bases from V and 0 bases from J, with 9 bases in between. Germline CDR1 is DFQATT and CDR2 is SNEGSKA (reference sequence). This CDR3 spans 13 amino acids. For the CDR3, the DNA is TGCAGTGCCCTAGGGTCCTCCTACAATGAGCAGTTCTTC. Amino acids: CSALGSSYNEQFF.

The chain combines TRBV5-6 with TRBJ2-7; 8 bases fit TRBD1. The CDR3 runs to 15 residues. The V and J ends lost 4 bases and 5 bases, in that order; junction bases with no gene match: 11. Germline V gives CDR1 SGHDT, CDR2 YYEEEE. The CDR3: CASSVSGGATHEQYV. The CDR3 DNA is TGTGCCAGCAGCGTATCAGGGGGCGCGACCCACGAGCAGTACGTC.

CDR3 amino acids: CASSPGSFRDRGDYGYTF. DNA for the CDR3: TGCGCCAGCAGCCCCGGAAGTTTCCGGGACAGGGGGGACTATGGCTACACCTTC. This chain joins TRBV4-1 and TRBJ1-2; 11 bases are shared with TRBD1. The CDR3 totals 18 residues. The V gene's germline CDR1 is MGHRA and CDR2 YSYEKL. V lost 4 bases to trimming and J lost 3 bases; unmatched junction nucleotides: 13.

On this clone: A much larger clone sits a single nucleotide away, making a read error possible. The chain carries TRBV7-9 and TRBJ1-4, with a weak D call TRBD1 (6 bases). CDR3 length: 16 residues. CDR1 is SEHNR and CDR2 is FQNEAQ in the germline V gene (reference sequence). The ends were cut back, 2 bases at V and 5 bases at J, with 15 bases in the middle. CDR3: CASSLLRGALNEKLFF. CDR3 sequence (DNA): TGTGCCAGCAGCTTACTCCGGGGGGCGTTAAATGAAAAACTGTTTTTT. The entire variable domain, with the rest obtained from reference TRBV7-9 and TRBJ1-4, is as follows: DTGVSQNPRHKITKRGQNVTFRCDPISEHNRLYWYRQTLGQGPEFLTYFQNEAQLEKSRLLSDRFSAERPKGSFSTLEIQRTEQGDSAMYLCASSLLRGALNEKLFFGSGTQLSVL.

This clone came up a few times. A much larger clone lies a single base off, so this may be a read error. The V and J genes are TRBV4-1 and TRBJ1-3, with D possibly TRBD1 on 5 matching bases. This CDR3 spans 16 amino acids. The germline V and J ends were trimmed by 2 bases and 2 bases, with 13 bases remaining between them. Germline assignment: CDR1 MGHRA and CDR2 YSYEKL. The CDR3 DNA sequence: TGCGCCAGCAGCCAACCGGGACGGTTCCCTGGAAACACCATATATTTT. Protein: CASSQPGRFPGNTIYF.

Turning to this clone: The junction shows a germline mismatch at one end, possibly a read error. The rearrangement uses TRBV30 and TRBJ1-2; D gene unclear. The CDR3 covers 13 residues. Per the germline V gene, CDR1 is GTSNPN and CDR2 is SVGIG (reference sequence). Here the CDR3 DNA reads TGTGTCTGGAGCCTTCCAGCAAACTATGGCTACACCTTC. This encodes CVWSLPANYGYTF.

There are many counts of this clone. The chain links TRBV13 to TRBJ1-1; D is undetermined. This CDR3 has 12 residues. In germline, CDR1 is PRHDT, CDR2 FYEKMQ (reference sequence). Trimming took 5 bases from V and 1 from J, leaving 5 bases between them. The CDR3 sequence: CASSAGNTEAFF. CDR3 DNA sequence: TGTGCCAGCAGCGCAGGGAACACTGAAGCTTTCTTT. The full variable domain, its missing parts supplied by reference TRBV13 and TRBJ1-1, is AAGVIQSPRHLIKEKRETATLKCYPIPRHDTVYWYQQGPGQDPQFLISFYEKMQSDKGSIPDRFSAQQFSDYHSELNMSSLELGDSALYFCASSAGNTEAFFGQGTRLTVV.

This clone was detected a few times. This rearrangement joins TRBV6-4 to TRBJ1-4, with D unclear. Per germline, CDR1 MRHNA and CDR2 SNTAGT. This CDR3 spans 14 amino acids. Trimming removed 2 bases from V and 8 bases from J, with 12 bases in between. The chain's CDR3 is CASSDPKGREKLFF. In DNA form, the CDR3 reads TGTGCCAGCAGTGACCCGAAAGGGAGGGAAAAACTGTTTTTT.

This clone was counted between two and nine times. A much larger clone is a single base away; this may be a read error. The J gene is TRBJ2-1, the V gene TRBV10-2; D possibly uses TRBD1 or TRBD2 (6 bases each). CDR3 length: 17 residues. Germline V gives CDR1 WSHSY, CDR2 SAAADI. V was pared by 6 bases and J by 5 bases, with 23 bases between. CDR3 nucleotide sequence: TGCGCCAGCAGGGGACGGCCGGGGGCTTCCCTTAACAATGAGCAGTTCTTC. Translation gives CASRGRPGASLNNEQFF.

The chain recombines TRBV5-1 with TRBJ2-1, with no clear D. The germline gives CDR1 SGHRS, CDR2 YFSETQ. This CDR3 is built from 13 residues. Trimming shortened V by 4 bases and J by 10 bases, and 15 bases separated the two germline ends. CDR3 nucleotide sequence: TGCGCCAGCAGCCCAAACCCCGACACGGAGCAGTTCTTC. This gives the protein CASSPNPDTEQFF. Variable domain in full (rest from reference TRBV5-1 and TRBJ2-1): KAGVTQTPRYLIKTRGQQVTLSCSPISGHRSVSWYQQTPGQGLQFLFEYFSETQRNKGNFPGRFSGRQFSNSRSEMNVSTLELGDSALYLCASSPNPDTEQFFGPGTRLTVL.

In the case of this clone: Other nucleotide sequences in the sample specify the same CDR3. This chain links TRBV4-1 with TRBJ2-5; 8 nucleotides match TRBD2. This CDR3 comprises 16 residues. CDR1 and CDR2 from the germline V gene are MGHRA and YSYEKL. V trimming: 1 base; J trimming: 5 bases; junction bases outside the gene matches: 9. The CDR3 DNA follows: TGCGCCAGCAGCCAAGGTGGAGCGGGAGTCATGGAGACCCAGTACTTC. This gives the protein CASSQGGAGVMETQYF.

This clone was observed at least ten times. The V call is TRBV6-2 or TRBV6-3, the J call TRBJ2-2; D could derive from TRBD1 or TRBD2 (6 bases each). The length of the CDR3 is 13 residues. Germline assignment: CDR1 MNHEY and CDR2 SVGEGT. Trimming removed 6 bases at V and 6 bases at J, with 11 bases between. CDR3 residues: CASRRGEPGELFF. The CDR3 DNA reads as TGTGCCAGCAGGAGGGGGGAGCCCGGGGAGCTGTTTTTT.

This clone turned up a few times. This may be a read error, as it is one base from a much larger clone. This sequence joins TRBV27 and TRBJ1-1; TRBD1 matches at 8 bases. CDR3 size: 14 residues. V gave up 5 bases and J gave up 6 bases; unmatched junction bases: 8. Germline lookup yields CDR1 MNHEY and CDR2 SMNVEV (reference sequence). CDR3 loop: CASSLRQGSAEAFF. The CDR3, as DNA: TGTGCCAGCAGTCTACGACAGGGGTCCGCTGAAGCTTTCTTT.

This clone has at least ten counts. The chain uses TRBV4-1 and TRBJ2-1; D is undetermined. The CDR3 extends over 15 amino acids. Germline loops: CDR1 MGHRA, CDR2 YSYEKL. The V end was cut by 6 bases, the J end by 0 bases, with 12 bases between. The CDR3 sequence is CASRPQDLSYNEQFF. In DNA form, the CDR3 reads TGCGCCAGCAGACCGCAGGATCTCTCCTACAATGAGCAGTTCTTC.

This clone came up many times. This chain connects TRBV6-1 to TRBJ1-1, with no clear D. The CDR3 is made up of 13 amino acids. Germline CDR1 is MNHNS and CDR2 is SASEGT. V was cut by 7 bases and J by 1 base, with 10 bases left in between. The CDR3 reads CASTERENTEAFF. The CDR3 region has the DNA TGTGCCAGCACTGAGAGGGAGAACACTGAAGCTTTCTTT.